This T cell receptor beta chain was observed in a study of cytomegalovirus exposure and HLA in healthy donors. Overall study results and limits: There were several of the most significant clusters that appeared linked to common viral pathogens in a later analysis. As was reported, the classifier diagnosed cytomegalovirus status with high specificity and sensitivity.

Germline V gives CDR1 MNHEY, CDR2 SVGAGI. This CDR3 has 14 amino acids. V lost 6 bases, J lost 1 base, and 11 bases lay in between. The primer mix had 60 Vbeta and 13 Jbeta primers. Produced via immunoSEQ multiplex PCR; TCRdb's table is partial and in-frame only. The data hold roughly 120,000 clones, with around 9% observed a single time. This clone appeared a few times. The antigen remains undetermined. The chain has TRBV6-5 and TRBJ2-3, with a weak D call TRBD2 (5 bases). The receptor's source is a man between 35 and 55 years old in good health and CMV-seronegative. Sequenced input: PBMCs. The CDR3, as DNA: TGTGCCAGCAGGCGGGCCCTTGGCACAGATACGCAGTATTTT. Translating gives CASRRALGTDTQYF.